A selection of T cell receptor beta chains follows, all from one sample in a study of control samples from healthy donors and cancer patients. The data were produced by immunoSEQ multiplex PCR, yet TCRdb's version contains in-frame clones alone and is incomplete. The table has about 150,000 clones, approximately 93% seen once. Sequenced input: blood. The receptors were sampled from a man between 18 and 29 years old in good health. Both conserved end residues are part of each CDR3. The D gene is left open where the match is weak. Where a row states a size, it is once, few, many or the class of an expanded clone; other rows omit it.

D,V,size,J,DNA,CDR3
TRBD2,TRBV5-1,-,TRBJ2-3,TGCGCCAGCAGCTTGGCTTGGACTAGCGGGAGAGACACAGATACGCAGTATTTT,CASSLAWTSGRDTDTQYF
-,TRBV9,once,TRBJ1-5,TGTGCCAGCAGTCCCACGGGTGATAGCAATCAGCCCCAGCATTTT,CASSPTGDSNQPQHF
TRBD2,TRBV28,-,TRBJ2-5,TGTGCCAGCAAGGCTAGCGGGAGTGGAACCCAGTACTTC,CASKASGSGTQYF
-,TRBV18,-,TRBJ1-1,TGTGCCAGCTCACCCTCAGGGGAGGGCACTGAAGCTTTCTTT,CASSPSGEGTEAFF
-,TRBV3-1/TRBV3-2,-,TRBJ1-1,TGTGCCAGCAGCCTTCGCAGGGGTACTGAAGCTTTCTTT,CASSLRRGTEAFF
-,TRBV5-4,once,TRBJ2-7,TGTGCCAGCAGCCGAGGCCCGGCCTACGAGCAGTACTTC,CASSRGPAYEQYF
-,TRBV9,-,TRBJ2-5,TGTGCCAGCAGCGTCGACCAAGAGACCCAGTACTTC,CASSVDQETQYF
-,TRBV11-2,-,TRBJ1-3,TGTGCCAGCAGCTGGAGTCCCGGGGCTAGCTCTGGAAACACCATATATTTT,CASSWSPGASSGNTIYF
-,TRBV5-5,-,TRBJ2-3,TGTGCCAGCATATGGCGGGGTCCAGCCACAGATACGCAGTATTTT,CASIWRGPATDTQYF
-,TRBV4-1,-,TRBJ2-6,TGCGCCAGCAGCTTTCGGACACCCGGGGGCGTCCTGACTTTC,CASSFRTPGGVLTF
-,TRBV28,once,TRBJ1-2,TGTGCTGGAGGGGGGCACGGCTATGGCTACACCTTC,CAGGGHGYGYTF
TRBD2,TRBV15,once,TRBJ2-1,TGTGCCACCAACCTAGCGGGGGGCGGCGGTGAGCAGTTCTTC,CATNLAGGGGEQFF
-,TRBV28,-,TRBJ2-2,TGTGCCAGCAGTCCCCTCACCGGGGAGCTGTTTTTT,CASSPLTGELFF
-,TRBV7-9,-,TRBJ2-7,TGTGCCAGCAGCCGCGGACCGATGAGCTCCTACGAGCAGTACTTC,CASSRGPMSSYEQYF
-,TRBV30,-,TRBJ2-7,TGTGCCTGGAGTGTACACGAGGGCCAGTACTTC,CAWSVHEGQYF
-,TRBV5-4,-,TRBJ2-1,TGTGCCAGCAGCTCCAGCAGAGATTCCTACAATGAGCAGTTCTTC,CASSSSRDSYNEQFF
-,TRBV13,-,TRBJ1-1,TGTGCCAGCAGCACCCCGACTGATGTTACTGGCACTGAAGCTTTCTTT,CASSTPTDVTGTEAFF
TRBD1,TRBV30,-,TRBJ2-1,TGTGCCTGGGGAGGACGGACAGGGAACAATGAGCAGTTCTTC,CAWGGRTGNNEQFF
TRBD2,TRBV4-2,-,TRBJ2-2,TGTGCCAGCAGCCAAGACGGTAATAGCGGGAGAGAGGCCGGGGAGCTGTTTTTT,CASSQDGNSGREAGELFF
-,TRBV5-6,few,TRBJ1-2,TGTGCCAGCAGCATCCCAGACTATGGCTACACCTTC,CASSIPDYGYTF
TRBD1,TRBV7-9,-,TRBJ2-7,TGTGCCAGCACCGGCCGGGACAGCCCCTACGAGCAGTACTTC,CASTGRDSPYEQYF
TRBD1,TRBV10-3,-,TRBJ2-7,TGTGCCATCAGTATCGGACAGGGCCGGCTGGGCGAGCAGTACTTC,CAISIGQGRLGEQYF
TRBD1,TRBV5-1,-,TRBJ2-1,TGCGCCAGCACGACCGGGACAGGGGGTGACAATGAGCAGTTCTTC,CASTTGTGGDNEQFF
-,TRBV5-1,-,TRBJ2-6,TGCGCCAGCAGCTTTGGTGGGGCCAACGTCCTGACTTTC,CASSFGGANVLTF
-,TRBV28,once,TRBJ1-4,TGTGCCGGATTACAGAGCGGCGAAAAACTGTTTTTT,CAGLQSGEKLFF
TRBD1,TRBV12-5,-,TRBJ1-2,TGTGCTAGTGGCCGCGCGGCCGACAGGGGTATCTATGGCTACACCTTC,CASGRAADRGIYGYTF
-,TRBV13,-,TRBJ1-5,TGTGCCAGCAGCTTAGGCCAGCTTTCCGGGGACAAAAGCAATCAGCCCCAGCATTTT,CASSLGQLSGDKSNQPQHF
-,TRBV7-9,once,TRBJ1-2,TGTGCCAGCAGCTTTGATAGTTTAACTGGAGGGTACACCTTC,CASSFDSLTGGYTF
-,TRBV19,-,TRBJ1-1,TGTGCCAGTAGTCGCAGACGACCACAGGGAGACACTGAAGCTTTCTTT,CASSRRRPQGDTEAFF
-,TRBV6-1,-,TRBJ1-6,TGTGCCAGCAGTGAACATGTGCCGCGGAATTCACCCCTCCACTTT,CASSEHVPRNSPLHF
TRBD1,TRBV7-9,-,TRBJ1-5,TGTGCCAGCAGCCAACAGGGGGATCAGCCCCAGCATTTT,CASSQQGDQPQHF
-,TRBV10-1,-,TRBJ1-1,TGCGCCAGCAGTGTTGGGACTGAAGCTTTCTTT,CASSVGTEAFF
-,TRBV11-2,-,TRBJ1-2,TGTGCCAGCAGCTTAGTAATAAGCTACACCTTC,CASSLVISYTF
TRBD1,TRBV5-6,-,TRBJ2-7,TGTGCCAGCAGCTTAGGGACAGTACGCTACGAGCAGTACTTC,CASSLGTVRYEQYF
-,TRBV18,once,TRBJ1-2,TGTGCCAGCTCTGCTCAGTGGGACGAGGAATATGGCTACACCTTC,CASSAQWDEEYGYTF
-,TRBV9,-,TRBJ2-5,TGTGCCAGCAGCGTAGAGGGCGTTTCCAGGGAGACCCAGTACTTC,CASSVEGVSRETQYF
-,TRBV5-8,-,TRBJ2-7,TGTGCCAGCAGCTTGCGCTTTCGTGGTGGCGAGCAGTACTTC,CASSLRFRGGEQYF
-,TRBV15,-,TRBJ2-7,TGTGCCACCAGCAGAATGCCCGGGGACTACGAGCAGTACTTC,CATSRMPGDYEQYF
TRBD1,TRBV30,-,TRBJ2-3,TGTGCCTGGGACGTGGGGACAGGAGTGGATACGCAGTATTTT,CAWDVGTGVDTQYF
TRBD1,TRBV30,-,TRBJ1-1,TGTGCCTGGATCGGATTCGGGACAGCCTTAACTGAAGCTTTCTTT,CAWIGFGTALTEAFF